This TCR beta chain was found in a study of CD8+ T cells in alopecia areata. Background on the study: Tofacitinib continued for 6 to 18 months and was then withheld for 6 months.

In this sample, this clone turned up once. Its antigen remains unknown. Study-level findings and limits: Clonality in lesional scalp, especially alopecia totalis/universalis, exceeded that of normal scalp.

cDNA serving as the sequencing template came from extracted, reverse transcribed RNA. Assay used: immunoSEQ multiplex PCR; TCRdb lists only in-frame clones, some missing. The sample includes a few hundred thousand clones, more than 30% of them seen just once. V gave up 5 bases and J gave up 7 bases, with 17 bases separating them. The germline gives CDR1 MNHEY, CDR2 SVGAGI. This CDR3 has 14 amino acids. Described treatment: oral pan-JAK inhibitor, 5-10 mg twice daily. This clonotype was obtained from a human donor with alopecia areata. The chain recombines TRBV6-5 with TRBJ1-2, with D perhaps matching TRBD1 (5 bases). The specimen comprised CD4+ T cells sorted from blood, sampled between weeks 30 and 35, from a patient treated with tofacitinib. The CDR3 loop reads CASSGEWGMSGYTF. The CDR3 DNA is TGTGCCAGCAGTGGGGAATGGGGGATGAGTGGCTACACCTTC.